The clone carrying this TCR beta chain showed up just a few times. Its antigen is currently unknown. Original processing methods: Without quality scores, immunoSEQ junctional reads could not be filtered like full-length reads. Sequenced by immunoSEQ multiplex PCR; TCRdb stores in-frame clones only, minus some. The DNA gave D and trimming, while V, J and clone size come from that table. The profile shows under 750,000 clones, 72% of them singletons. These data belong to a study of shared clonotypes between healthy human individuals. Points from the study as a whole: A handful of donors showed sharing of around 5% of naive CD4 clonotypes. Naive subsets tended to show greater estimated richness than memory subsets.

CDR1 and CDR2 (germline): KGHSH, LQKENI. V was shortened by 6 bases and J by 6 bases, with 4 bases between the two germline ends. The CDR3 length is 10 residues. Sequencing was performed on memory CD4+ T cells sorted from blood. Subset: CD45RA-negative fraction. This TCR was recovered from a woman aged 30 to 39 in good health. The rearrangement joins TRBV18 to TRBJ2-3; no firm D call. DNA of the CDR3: TGTGCCAGCTCTAGCGATACGCAGTATTTT. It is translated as CASSSDTQYF.